The sequence of this TCR beta chain was determined in a study of technical replicates of blood from a few donors. Clones were sequenced by immunoSEQ multiplex PCR, and TCRdb holds only the in-frame ones, with some missing. The sample consists of 65,000 to 95,000 clones, more than 95% of them appearing once. Source material: T cells isolated from PBMCs. This TCR derives from a human donor in good health.

The CDR3 reads CSVDMGNYGYTF. As DNA, the CDR3 is TGCAGCGTTGACATGGGCAACTATGGCTACACCTTC. The chain employs TRBV29-1 and TRBJ1-2; D is unresolved. Germline CDR1 reads SQVTM; CDR2 reads ANQGSEA. The CDR3 loop spans 12 amino acids. Trimming took 3 bases from V and 2 from J, leaving 7 bases between them.